The 6 T cell receptor beta chains below were found in one sample sequenced in a study of chemoradiotherapy in HPV16-positive cancers. Measured with immunoSEQ multiplex PCR; TCRdb has only the in-frame clones, and not every one. In the table there are 25,000 to 30,000 clones, about 90% of which are singletons. Sequencing was performed on blood, taken from a patient who underwent chemoradiotherapy. The receptors come from a human donor with HPV-associated anogenital cancer.

The genes are TRBV14 and TRBJ2-5; tentatively, D is TRBD1 (6 bases). V lost 1 base to trimming and J lost 0 bases, with 6 bases between them. This CDR3 has 14 amino acids. From germline, CDR1 is SGHDN and CDR2 FVKESK. The CDR3 DNA is TGTGCCAGCAGCCAAGGGGACAACCAAGAGACCCAGTACTTC. Amino acid sequence: CASSQGDNQETQYF.

The V call is TRBV29-1, the J call TRBJ1-1; D perhaps matches TRBD1 (6 bases). CDR1 and CDR2 from the germline V gene are SQVTM and ANQGSEA. The V end lost 3 bases, the J end lost 1 base, and 15 bases lay between the germline ends. CDR3 length: 15 amino acids. The CDR3 is CSVDGHRDSNTEAFF. In nucleotides, the CDR3 is TGCAGCGTTGATGGGCACAGGGACTCGAACACTGAAGCTTTCTTT.

V and J are TRBV2 and TRBJ2-7; the match to TRBD1 covers 8 bases. V shed 5 bases and J 4 bases; nucleotides not matched to a gene: 7. The CDR3 contains 14 residues. Per the germline V gene, CDR1 is SNHLY and CDR2 is FYNNEI. The CDR3 region is CASSKDRGSYEQYF. CDR3 nucleotide sequence: TGTGCCAGCAGTAAAGACAGGGGATCTTACGAGCAGTACTTC.

J is TRBJ2-5 and V is TRBV18; no reliable D call. V lost 6 bases to trimming and J lost 8 bases, with 22 bases between them. Germline lookup yields CDR1 KGHSH and CDR2 LQKENI. The length of the CDR3 is 15 residues. The CDR3 DNA sequence: TGTGCCAGCTCCCCGCCAAAGACGAAAAGAGAAACCCAGTACTTC. Translated, it gives CASSPPKTKRETQYF.

There are a few counts of this clone. The V and J genes are TRBV5-1 and TRBJ1-1; unclear D gene. The CDR3 contains 13 residues. Trimming took 0 bases from V and 2 from J, leaving 5 bases between them. The germline V gene encodes CDR1 SGHRS and CDR2 YFSETQ. Here the CDR3 reads CASSLEHNTEAFF. CDR3 nucleotides: TGCGCCAGCAGCTTGGAACACAACACTGAAGCTTTCTTT.

The rearrangement links TRBV6-1 to TRBJ2-7; 9 nucleotides line up with TRBD2. V dropped 11 bases and J dropped 4; count of bases not matched to a gene: 12. The CDR3 consists of 14 residues. Germline values: CDR1 MNHNS, CDR2 SASEGT. The CDR3 sequence is CASGWLAGNYEQYF. CDR3 nucleotide sequence: TGTGCCTCAGGGTGGCTAGCGGGAAATTACGAGCAGTACTTC.